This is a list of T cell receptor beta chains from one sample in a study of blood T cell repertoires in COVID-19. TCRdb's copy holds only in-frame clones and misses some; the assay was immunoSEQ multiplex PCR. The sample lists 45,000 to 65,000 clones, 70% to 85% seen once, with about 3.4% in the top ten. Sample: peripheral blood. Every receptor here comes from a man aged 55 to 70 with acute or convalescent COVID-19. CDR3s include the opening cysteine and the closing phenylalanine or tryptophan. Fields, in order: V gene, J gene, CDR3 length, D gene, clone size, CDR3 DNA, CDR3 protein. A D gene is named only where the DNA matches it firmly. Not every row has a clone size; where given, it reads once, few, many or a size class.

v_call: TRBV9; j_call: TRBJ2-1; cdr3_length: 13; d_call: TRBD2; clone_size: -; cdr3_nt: TGTGCCAGCAGCGGGGAGGGCTACAATGAGCAGTTCTTC; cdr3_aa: CASSGEGYNEQFF
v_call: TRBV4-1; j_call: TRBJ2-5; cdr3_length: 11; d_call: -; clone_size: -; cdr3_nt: TGCGCCAGCAGCCGAGGGGAGACCCAGTACTTC; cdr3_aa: CASSRGETQYF
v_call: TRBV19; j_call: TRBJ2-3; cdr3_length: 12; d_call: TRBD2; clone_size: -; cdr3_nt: TGTGCCAGCCGGGGGGGCACAGATACGCAGTATTTT; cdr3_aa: CASRGGTDTQYF
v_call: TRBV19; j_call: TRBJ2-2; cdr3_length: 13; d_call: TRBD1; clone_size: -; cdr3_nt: TGTGCCAGTAGCCCTACAGGGGAAGGGGAGCTGTTTTTT; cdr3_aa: CASSPTGEGELFF
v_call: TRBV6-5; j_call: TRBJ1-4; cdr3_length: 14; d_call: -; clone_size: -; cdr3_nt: TGTGCCAGCACCCCGGCCCGCGGGGTTGAAAAACTGTTTTTT; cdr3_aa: CASTPARGVEKLFF
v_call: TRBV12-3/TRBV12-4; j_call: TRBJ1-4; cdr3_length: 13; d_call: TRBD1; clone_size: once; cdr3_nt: TGTGCCACCGGGGACAGTGGAAATGAAAAACTGTTTTTT; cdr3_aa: CATGDSGNEKLFF
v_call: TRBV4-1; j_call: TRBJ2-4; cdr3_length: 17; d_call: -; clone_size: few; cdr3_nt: TGCGCCAGCAGCCAAGATGGCGGAAGCCGAGCCAAAAACATTCAGTACTTC; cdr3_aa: CASSQDGGSRAKNIQYF
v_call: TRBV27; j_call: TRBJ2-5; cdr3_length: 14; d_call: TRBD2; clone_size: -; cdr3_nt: TGTGCCAGCAGGATAGCGGGGGAGGGAGAGACCCAGTACTTC; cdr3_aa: CASRIAGEGETQYF
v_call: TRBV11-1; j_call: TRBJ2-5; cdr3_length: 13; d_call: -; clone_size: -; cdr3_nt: TGTGCCAGCAAAAGGGGGAATCAAGAGACCCAGTACTTC; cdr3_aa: CASKRGNQETQYF
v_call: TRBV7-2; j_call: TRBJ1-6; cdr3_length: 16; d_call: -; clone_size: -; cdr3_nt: TGTGCCAGCAGCTTACACGCGGACAGCGGTAGTTCACCCCTCCACTTT; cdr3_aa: CASSLHADSGSSPLHF
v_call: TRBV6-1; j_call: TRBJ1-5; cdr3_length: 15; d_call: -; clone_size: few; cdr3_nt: TGTGCCAGCAGTGAAGCAGCAGGGGTCAATCAGCCCCAGCATTTT; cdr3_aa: CASSEAAGVNQPQHF
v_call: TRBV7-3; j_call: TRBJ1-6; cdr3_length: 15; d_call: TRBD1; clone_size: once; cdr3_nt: TGTGCCAGCAGCGAAACAGGGGTTAAAAATTCACCCCTCCACTTT; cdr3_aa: CASSETGVKNSPLHF
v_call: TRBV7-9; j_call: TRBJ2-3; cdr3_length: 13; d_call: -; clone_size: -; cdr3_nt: TGTGCCAGCAGCCCCCTCGTCACAGATACGCAGTATTTT; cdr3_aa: CASSPLVTDTQYF
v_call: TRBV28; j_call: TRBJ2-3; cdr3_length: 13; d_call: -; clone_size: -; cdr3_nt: TGTGCCAGCAGTCCGGGTGACACAGATACGCAGTATTTT; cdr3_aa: CASSPGDTDTQYF
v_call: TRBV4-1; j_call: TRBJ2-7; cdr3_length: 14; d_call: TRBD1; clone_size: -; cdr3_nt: TGCGCCAGCAGCTCTGCCGGGACAGGGGGCGAGCAGTACTTC; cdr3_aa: CASSSAGTGGEQYF
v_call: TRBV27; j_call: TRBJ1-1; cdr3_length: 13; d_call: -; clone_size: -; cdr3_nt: TGTGCCAGCAGGATGACACTTAACACTGAAGCTTTCTTT; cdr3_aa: CASRMTLNTEAFF
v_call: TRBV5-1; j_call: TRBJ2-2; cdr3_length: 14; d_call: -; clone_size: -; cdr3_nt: TGCGCCAGCAATATAGAGGGAAACACCGGGGAGCTGTTTTTT; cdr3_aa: CASNIEGNTGELFF
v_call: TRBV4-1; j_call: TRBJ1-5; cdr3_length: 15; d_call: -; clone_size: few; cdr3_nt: TGCGCCAGCAGCCAAGAAGGCAGGGCTGATCAGCCCCAGCATTTT; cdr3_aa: CASSQEGRADQPQHF
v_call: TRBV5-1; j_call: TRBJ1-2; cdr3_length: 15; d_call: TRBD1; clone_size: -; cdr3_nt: TGCGCCAGCAGCTTGAAGGGGGGACAGGGCGATGGCTACACCTTC; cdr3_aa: CASSLKGGQGDGYTF
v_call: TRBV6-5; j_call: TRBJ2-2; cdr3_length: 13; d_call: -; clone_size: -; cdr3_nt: TGTGCCAGCTTTAGGGCGGGCACCGGGGAGCTGTTTTTT; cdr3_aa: CASFRAGTGELFF
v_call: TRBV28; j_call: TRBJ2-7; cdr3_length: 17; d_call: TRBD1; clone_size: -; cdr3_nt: TGTGCCAGCAGTTCTATCTACGAGACAGGGCCAGCCCACGAGCAGTACTTC; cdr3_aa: CASSSIYETGPAHEQYF
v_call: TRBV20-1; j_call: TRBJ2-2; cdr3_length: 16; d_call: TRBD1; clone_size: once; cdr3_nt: TGCAGTGCTAGTTTTCCCGGACAGGTGAACACCGGGGAGCTGTTTTTT; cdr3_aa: CSASFPGQVNTGELFF
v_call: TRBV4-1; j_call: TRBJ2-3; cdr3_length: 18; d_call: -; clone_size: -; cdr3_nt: TGCGCCAGCAGCCAAGAAAGGCCCCGTTCAGGTTACACAGATACGCAGTATTTT; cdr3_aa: CASSQERPRSGYTDTQYF
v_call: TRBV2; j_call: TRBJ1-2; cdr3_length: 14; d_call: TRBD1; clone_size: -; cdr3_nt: TGTGCCAGCAGTTCTCAGGGGGGTGAGGCTGGCTACACCTTC; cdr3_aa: CASSSQGGEAGYTF
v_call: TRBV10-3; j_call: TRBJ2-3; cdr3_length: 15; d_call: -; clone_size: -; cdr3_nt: TGTGCCAACCGAGCGAGCGGGCGAAGCACAGATACGCAGTATTTT; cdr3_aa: CANRASGRSTDTQYF
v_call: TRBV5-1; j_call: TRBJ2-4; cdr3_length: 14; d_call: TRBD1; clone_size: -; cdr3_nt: TGCGCCAGCAGCTCGGGGACAGGACTGAACATTCAGTACTTC; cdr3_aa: CASSSGTGLNIQYF
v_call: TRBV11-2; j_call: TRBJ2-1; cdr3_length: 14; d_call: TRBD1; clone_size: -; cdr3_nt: TGTGCCAGCAGCCCGAGACAGGGAAGGAATGAGCAGTTCTTC; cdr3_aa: CASSPRQGRNEQFF
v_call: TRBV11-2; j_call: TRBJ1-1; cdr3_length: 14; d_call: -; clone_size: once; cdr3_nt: TGTGCCAGCAGCTTAGGGGGGGGGAGCACTGAAGCTTTCTTT; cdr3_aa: CASSLGGGSTEAFF
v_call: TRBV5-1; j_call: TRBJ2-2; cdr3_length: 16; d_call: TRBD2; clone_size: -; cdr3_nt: TGCGCCAGCAGCATCGGCGGGGGGTCGGGGACCGGGGAGCTGTTTTTT; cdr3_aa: CASSIGGGSGTGELFF
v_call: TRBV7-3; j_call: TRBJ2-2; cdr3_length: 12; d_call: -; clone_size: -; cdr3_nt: TGTGCCAGCAGTCCCCCCGGCGGGGAGCTGTTTTTT; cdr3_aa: CASSPPGGELFF
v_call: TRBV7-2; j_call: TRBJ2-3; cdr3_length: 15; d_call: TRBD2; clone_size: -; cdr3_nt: TGTGCCAGCAGCTTAGCGGGGGGGGTAACAGATACGCAGTATTTT; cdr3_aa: CASSLAGGVTDTQYF
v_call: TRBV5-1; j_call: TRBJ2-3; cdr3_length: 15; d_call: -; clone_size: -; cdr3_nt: TGCGCCAGCAGCCGTGGGGAGGGGGGCACAGATACGCAGTATTTT; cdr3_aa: CASSRGEGGTDTQYF
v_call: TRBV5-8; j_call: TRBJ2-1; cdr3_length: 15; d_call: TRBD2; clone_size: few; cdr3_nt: TGTGCCAGCAGCCGGGGGGAAAGTTCCTACAATGAGCAGTTCTTC; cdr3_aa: CASSRGESSYNEQFF
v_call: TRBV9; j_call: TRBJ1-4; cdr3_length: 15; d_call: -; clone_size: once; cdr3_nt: TGTGCCAGCAGCGTAGGAACGGGGAGGGGAGAAAAACTGTTTTTT; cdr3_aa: CASSVGTGRGEKLFF
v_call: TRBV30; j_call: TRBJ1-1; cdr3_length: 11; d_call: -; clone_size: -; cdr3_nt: TGTGCCTGGGACGAAGGAGCTGAAGCTTTCTTT; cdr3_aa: CAWDEGAEAFF
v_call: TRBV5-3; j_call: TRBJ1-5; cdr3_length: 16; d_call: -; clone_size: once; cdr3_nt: TGTGCCAGAAGCTTGGCCATCGACAGGAAGAATCAGCCCCAGCATTTT; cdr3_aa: CARSLAIDRKNQPQHF
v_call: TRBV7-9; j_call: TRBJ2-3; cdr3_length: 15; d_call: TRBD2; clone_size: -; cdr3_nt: TGTGCCAGCAGTCACCTAGCGGGGGGCACAGATACGCAGTATTTT; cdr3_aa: CASSHLAGGTDTQYF
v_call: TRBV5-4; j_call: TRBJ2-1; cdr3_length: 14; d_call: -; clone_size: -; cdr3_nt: TGTGCCAGCAACCTCCCCGGGAGTCAGAGTGAGCAGTTCTTC; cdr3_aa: CASNLPGSQSEQFF
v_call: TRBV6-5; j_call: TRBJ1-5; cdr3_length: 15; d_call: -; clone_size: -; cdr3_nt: TGTGCCAGCAAAAGGACAGCTGATAGCAATCAGCCCCAGCATTTT; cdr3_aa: CASKRTADSNQPQHF
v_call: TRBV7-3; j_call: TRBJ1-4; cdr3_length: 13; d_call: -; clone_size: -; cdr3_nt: TGTGCCAGCAGCTTAGGGGCCAATGAAAAACTGTTTTTT; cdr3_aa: CASSLGANEKLFF
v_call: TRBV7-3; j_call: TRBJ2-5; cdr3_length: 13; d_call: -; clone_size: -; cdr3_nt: TGTGCCAGCAGCCAGGACATATGGGAGACCCAGTACTTC; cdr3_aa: CASSQDIWETQYF
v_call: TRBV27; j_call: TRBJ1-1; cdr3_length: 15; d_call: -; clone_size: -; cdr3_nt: TGTGCCAGCAGCCCGGGGAAGGGTGGTTTGACTGAAGCTTTCTTT; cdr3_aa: CASSPGKGGLTEAFF
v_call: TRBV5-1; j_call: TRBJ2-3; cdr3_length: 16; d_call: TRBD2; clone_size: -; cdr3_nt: TGCGCCAGCAGCTTGTCGGGACTAGCTAAGACAGATACGCAGTATTTT; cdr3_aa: CASSLSGLAKTDTQYF
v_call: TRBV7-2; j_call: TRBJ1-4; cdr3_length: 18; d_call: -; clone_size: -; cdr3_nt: TGTGCCAGCAGCCTCGGAGGTTTGGCAGGCACAACTAATGAAAAACTGTTTTTT; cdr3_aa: CASSLGGLAGTTNEKLFF
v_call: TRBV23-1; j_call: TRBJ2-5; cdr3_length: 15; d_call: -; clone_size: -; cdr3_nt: TGCGCCAGCAGTCAACCCGACAGTCTAGAAGAGACCCAGTACTTC; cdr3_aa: CASSQPDSLEETQYF
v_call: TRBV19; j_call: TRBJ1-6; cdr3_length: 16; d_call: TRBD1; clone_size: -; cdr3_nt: TGTGCCAGTAGTATGGGCCACGACAGGGGACATTCACCCCTCCACTTT; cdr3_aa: CASSMGHDRGHSPLHF